A single sample gave rise to the 14 T cell receptor beta chains below, sequenced in a study of tumor-infiltrating lymphocytes in oesophageal squamous cell carcinoma. TCRdb itself ran the PCR reads through MiXCR, one entry per CDR3 protein. The table shows about 15,000 distinct CDR3 sequences, with 45% to 50% occurring only once. Material: blood. These receptors all stem from a male donor with esophageal squamous cell carcinoma.

As regards this clonotype: The CDR3 does not end in the conserved phenylalanine or tryptophan, so this is likely a read error. No DNA is shown, since the ends of the CDR3 on it are uncertain; the CDR3 is the one TCRdb lists. V gene TRBV7-9 combines with J gene TRBJ2-6; no check of the table's D call, TRBD1, against the DNA was made. The CDR3 length equals 15 residues, ends included. Germline values: CDR1 SEHNR, CDR2 FQNEAQ (reference sequence). This CDR3 is CASSLVTIAEQYFGA.

The genes are TRBV7-4 and TRBJ2-7; D unresolved. The DNA end is a closer match to TRBJ2-5, so the J assignment may be wrong. This CDR3 has 15 amino acids. Germline V gene lookup returns CDR1 SGHVT and CDR2 SQSDAQ. CDR3 nucleotide sequence: TGTGCCAGCAGCTTATCTTTGGGCCGCGAAGAGACCCAGTACTTC. Its protein product is CASSLSLGREETQYF.

The chain has TRBV27 and TRBJ1-1, with D maybe TRBD1 (6 bases). Trimming shortened V by 1 base and J by 5 bases, and 11 bases separated the two germline ends. CDR3 length equals 14 residues. The germline gives CDR1 MNHEY, CDR2 SMNVEV (reference sequence). CDR3 region: CASSLFPQGTEAFF. The CDR3 DNA reads TGTGCCAGCAGTTTATTCCCACAGGGAACTGAAGCTTTCTTT.

CDR3 residues: CASSRTGLPPDNEQFF. The CDR3 region has the DNA TGTGCCAGCAGTCGAACGGGACTCCCGCCCGACAATGAGCAGTTCTTC. This chain joins TRBV7-3 and TRBJ2-1, with a possible D match to TRBD2 (6 bases). Germline CDR1 SGHTA, CDR2 FQGTGA. The CDR3 has 16 amino acids. Trimming shortened V by 6 bases and J by 5 bases, and 20 bases separated the two germline ends. Combining the CDR3 with reference TRBV7-3 and TRBJ2-1 gives the whole variable domain GAGVSQTPSNKVTEKGKYVELRCDPISGHTALYWYRQSLGQGPEFLIYFQGTGAADDSGLPNDRFFAVRPEGSVSTLKIQRTERGDSAVYLCASSRTGLPPDNEQFFGPGTRLTVL.

By sample fraction, this clonotype is medium-sized. This chain joins TRBV5-6 and TRBJ2-6, with D possibly matching TRBD1 (5 bases). Per germline, CDR1 SGHDT and CDR2 YYEEEE. The CDR3 is made up of 18 amino acids. V gave up 1 base and J gave up 3 bases, with 17 bases separating them. CDR3 amino acids: CASSLRTGSPFGANVLTF. In nucleotides, the CDR3 is TGTGCCAGCAGCTTGCGAACAGGCTCCCCCTTTGGGGCCAACGTCCTGACTTTC.

With respect to this clonotype: No conserved phenylalanine or tryptophan is present at the end of the CDR3, so a read error is the likely explanation. CDR3 bases: TGTGCTAGTGGTCCGTCCGGGAGGCAGAGCTCCTACAATGAGCAGTTCTTG. The encoded protein is CASGPSGRQSSYNEQFL. This chain links TRBV12-5 with TRBJ2-1; TRBD2 agrees at 7 bases. CDR3 size: 17 residues. With 5 bases clipped from V and 0 bases from J, the junction kept 10 bases outside the gene matches. Germline-derived CDR1 and CDR2 are LGHNT and FRNRAP.

Judged by abundance, this clonotype is large (0.1 to 1%). The rearrangement links TRBV7-6 to TRBJ2-1; TRBD1 might be the D (6 bases). V was shortened by 5 bases and J by 9 bases, with 23 bases between the two germline ends. The CDR3 consists of 16 residues. Germline values: CDR1 SGHVS, CDR2 FNYEAQ. The chain's CDR3 is CASSPRQATSNSEQFF. DNA of the CDR3: TGTGCCAGCAGCCCACGACAGGCCACCAGTAATAGTGAGCAGTTCTTC. Looking up the rest from reference TRBV7-6 and TRBJ2-1 gives the full variable domain: GAGVSQSPRYKVTKRGQDVALRCDPISGHVSLYWYRQALGQGPEFLTYFNYEAQQDKSGLPNDRFSAERPEGSISTLTIQRTEQRDSAMYRCASSPRQATSNSEQFFGPGTRLTVL.

This clonotype is termed medium-sized (0.01 to 0.1%). The gene calls are TRBV10-3 and TRBJ2-5; D unclear. The V end lost 3 bases, the J end lost 2 bases, and 16 bases lay between the germline ends. The CDR3 has 16 residues. CDR1 ENHRY and CDR2 SYGVKD come from the germline V gene. The DNA for the CDR3 is TGTGCCATCAGTGAAGGGCAGTCTACTTTACAAGAGACCCAGTACTTC. It translates to CAISEGQSTLQETQYF.

The chain uses TRBV30 and TRBJ2-3, with 10 bases lining up with TRBD1. Germline values: CDR1 GTSNPN, CDR2 SVGIG (reference sequence). V lost 7 bases to trimming and J lost 0 bases; unmatched junction nucleotides: 4. This CDR3 region has 14 residues. The chain's CDR3 is CASGQGRSTDTQYF. DNA of the CDR3: TGTGCCTCGGGACAGGGGAGAAGCACAGATACGCAGTATTTT.

About this clonotype itself: No conserved phenylalanine or tryptophan ends this CDR3, so it is likely a read error. No DNA is shown, since the ends of the CDR3 on it are uncertain; the CDR3 is the one TCRdb lists. V gene TRBV7-6 combines with J gene TRBJ2-3; no DNA check was done on the table's D call, TRBD2. CDR1 and CDR2 (germline): SGHVS, FNYEAQ. The CDR3 adds up to 15 amino acids, both ends counted. This CDR3 is CASSTDFYNEQFFGP.

This clonotype was seen many times. Being one base from a much bigger clone, this may be a read error. The V and J genes are TRBV10-2 and TRBJ2-5, with 8 bases fitting TRBD2. This CDR3 contains 12 residues. The germline V gene has CDR1 WSHSY and CDR2 SAAADI. V was pared by 9 bases and J by 11 bases, with 11 bases of the junction left unmatched. The CDR3 DNA follows: TGCGCCAGTTTACGGGGGGGAAGTGAGCAGTACTTC. Its translation: CASLRGGSEQYF.

To note about this clonotype: As the CDR3 is not closed by the conserved phenylalanine or tryptophan, this likely results from a read error. The limits of the CDR3 on the DNA are not certain, so only TCRdb's listed CDR3 is given. The CDR3 here is CASSFSTWAGNEQFFGP. V is TRBV7-2 and J is TRBJ2-6; the table's D call TRBD1 went unverified against the DNA. With termini counted, the CDR3 has 17 amino acids. From germline, CDR1 is SGHTA and CDR2 FQGNSA.

The chain recombines TRBV11-2 with TRBJ2-7; 13 bases line up with TRBD2. The trim removed 6 bases at V and 2 bases at J, leaving 13 bases unmatched. The CDR3 consists of 18 residues. Germline V CDR1 and CDR2: SGHAT, FQNNGV. The CDR3 sequence: CASRKRLAGGRQAYEQYF. CDR3 nucleotides: TGTGCCAGCAGGAAACGACTAGCGGGAGGAAGGCAGGCCTACGAGCAGTACTTC.

The CDR3 reads CASSSGRDTQYF. The CDR3 region has the DNA TGTGCCAGCAGTTCAGGGCGAGATACGCAGTACTTC. The V call is TRBV6-6, the J call TRBJ2-4; tentatively, D is TRBD1 (5 bases). The CDR3 consists of 12 residues. V gave up 4 bases and J gave up 13 bases, with 14 bases separating them. Germline V gene sequence: CDR1 MNHNY, CDR2 SVGAGI (reference sequence).